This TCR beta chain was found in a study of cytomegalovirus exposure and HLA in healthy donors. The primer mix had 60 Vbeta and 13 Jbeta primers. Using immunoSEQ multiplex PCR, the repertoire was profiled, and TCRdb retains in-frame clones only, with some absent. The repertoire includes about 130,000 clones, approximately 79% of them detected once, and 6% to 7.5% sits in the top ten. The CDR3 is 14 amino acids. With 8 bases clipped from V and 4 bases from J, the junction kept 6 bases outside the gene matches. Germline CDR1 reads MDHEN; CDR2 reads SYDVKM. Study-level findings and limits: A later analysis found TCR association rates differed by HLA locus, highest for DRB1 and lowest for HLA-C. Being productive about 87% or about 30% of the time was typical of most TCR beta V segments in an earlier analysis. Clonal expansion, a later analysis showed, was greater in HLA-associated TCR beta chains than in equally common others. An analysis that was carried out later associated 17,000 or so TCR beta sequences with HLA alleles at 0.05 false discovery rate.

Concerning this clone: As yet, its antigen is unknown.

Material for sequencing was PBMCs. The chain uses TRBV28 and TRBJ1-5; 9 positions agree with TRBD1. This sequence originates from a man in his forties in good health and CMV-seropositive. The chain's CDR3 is CASGPGTGNQPQHF. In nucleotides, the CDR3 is TGTGCCAGCGGACCCGGGACAGGGAATCAGCCCCAGCATTTT.